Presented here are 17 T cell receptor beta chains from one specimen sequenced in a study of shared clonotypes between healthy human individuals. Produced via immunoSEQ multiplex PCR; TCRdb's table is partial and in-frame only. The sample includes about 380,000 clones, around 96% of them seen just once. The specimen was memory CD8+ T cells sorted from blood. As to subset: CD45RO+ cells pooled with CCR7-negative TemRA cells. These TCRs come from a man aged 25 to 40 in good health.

The chain's CDR3 is CASSFRQGRGNEQFF. The DNA of the CDR3 is TGTGCCAGCAGCTTCCGACAGGGAAGGGGCAATGAGCAGTTCTTC. The chain joins TRBV5-4 to TRBJ2-1; 7 nucleotides agree with TRBD1. Germline assignment: CDR1 SGHNT and CDR2 YYREEE (reference sequence). This CDR3 is 15 amino acids long. Unmatched junction bases numbered 8, after V lost 2 bases and J lost 6 bases.

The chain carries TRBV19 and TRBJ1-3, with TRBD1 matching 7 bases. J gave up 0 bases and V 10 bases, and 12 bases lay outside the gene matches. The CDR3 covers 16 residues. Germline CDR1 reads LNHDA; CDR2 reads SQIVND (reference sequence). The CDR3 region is CATRPGQLISGNTIYF. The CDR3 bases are TGTGCCACCCGACCGGGACAGCTGATCTCTGGAAACACCATATATTTT. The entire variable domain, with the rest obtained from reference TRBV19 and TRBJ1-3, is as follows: DGGITQSPKYLFRKEGQNVTLSCEQNLNHDAMYWYRQDPGQGLRLIYYSQIVNDFQKGDIAEGYSVSREKKESFPLTVTSAQKNPTAFYLCATRPGQLISGNTIYFGEGSWLTVV.

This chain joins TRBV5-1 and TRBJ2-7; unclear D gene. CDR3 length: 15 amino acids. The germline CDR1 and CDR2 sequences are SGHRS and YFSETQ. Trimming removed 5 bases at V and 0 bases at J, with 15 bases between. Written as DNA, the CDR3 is TGCGCCAGCAGTCACACGTGGTTGTCCTCCTACGAGCAGTACTTC. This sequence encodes CASSHTWLSSYEQYF.

CDR3 loop: CATSGRANSYEQYF. The CDR3 DNA is TGTGCCACCAGCGGTCGGGCCAACTCCTACGAGCAGTACTTC. This chain connects TRBV15 to TRBJ2-7; no clear D. The CDR3 is 14 residues long. V shed 5 bases and J shed 0 bases, with 11 bases lying between them. Germline V gene lookup returns CDR1 LNHNV and CDR2 YYDKDF (reference sequence).

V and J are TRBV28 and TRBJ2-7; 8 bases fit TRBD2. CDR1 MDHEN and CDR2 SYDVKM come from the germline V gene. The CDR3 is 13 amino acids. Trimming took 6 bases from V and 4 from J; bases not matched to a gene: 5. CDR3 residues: CASRYGRGYEQYF. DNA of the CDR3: TGTGCCAGCAGGTACGGGAGGGGGTACGAGCAGTACTTC.

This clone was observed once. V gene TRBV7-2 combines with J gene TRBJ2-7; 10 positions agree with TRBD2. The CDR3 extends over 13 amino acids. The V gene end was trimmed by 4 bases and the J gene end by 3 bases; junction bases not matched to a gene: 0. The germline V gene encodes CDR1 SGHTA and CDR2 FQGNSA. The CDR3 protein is CASSWTSGYEQYF. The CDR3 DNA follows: TGTGCCAGCAGCTGGACTAGCGGCTACGAGCAGTACTTC.

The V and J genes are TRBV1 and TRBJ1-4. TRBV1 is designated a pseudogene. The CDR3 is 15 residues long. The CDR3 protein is CTSSQELGEREKLFF. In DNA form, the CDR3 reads TGCACCAGCAGCCAAGAACTCGGGGAAAGGGAAAAACTGTTTTTT.

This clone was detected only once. CDR3 sequence: CATSRDSGAEQYF. CDR3 nucleotides: TGTGCCACCAGCAGAGATTCGGGGGCCGAGCAGTACTTC. This chain joins TRBV15 and TRBJ2-7; D possibly matches TRBD1 or TRBD2 (6 bases each). Trimming shortened V by 0 bases and J by 6 bases, and 9 bases separated the two germline ends. Germline V lookup: CDR1 LNHNV, CDR2 YYDKDF (reference sequence). CDR3 length: 13 amino acids. The full variable domain, in which reference TRBV15 and TRBJ2-7 provide the parts outside the CDR3, is DAMVIQNPRYQVTQFGKPVTLSCSQTLNHNVMYWYQQKSSQAPKLLFHYYDKDFNNEADTPDNFQSRRPNTSFCFLDIRSPGLGDTAMYLCATSRDSGAEQYFGPGTRLTVT.

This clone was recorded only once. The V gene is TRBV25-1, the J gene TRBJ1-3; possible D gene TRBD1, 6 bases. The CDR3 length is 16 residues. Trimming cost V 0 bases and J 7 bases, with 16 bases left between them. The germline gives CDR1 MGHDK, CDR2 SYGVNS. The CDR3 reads CASSEYVGGRINTIYF. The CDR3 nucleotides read TGTGCCAGCAGTGAATATGTCGGGGGGCGCATCAACACCATATATTTT.

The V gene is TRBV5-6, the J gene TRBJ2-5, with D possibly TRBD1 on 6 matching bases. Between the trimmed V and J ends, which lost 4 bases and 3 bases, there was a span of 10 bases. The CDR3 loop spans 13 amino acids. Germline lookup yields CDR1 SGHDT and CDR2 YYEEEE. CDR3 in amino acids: CASSRQGKETQYF. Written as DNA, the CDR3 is TGTGCCAGCAGCAGGCAGGGGAAAGAGACCCAGTACTTC.

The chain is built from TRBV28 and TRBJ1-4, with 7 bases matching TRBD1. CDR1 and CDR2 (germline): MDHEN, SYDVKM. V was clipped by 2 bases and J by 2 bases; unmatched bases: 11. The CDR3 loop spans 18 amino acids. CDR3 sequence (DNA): TGTGCCAGCAGTTTAAGCGCAGGATGGACAGGCACTAATGAAAAACTGTTTTTT. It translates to CASSLSAGWTGTNEKLFF.

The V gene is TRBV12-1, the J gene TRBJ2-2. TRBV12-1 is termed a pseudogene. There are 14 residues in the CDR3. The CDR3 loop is CASTNNENTGELFF. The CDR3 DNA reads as TGTGCCAGCACAAATAACGAGAACACCGGGGAGCTGTTTTTT.

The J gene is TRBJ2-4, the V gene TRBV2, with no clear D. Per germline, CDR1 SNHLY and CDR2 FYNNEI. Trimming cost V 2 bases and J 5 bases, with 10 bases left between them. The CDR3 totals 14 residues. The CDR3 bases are TGTGCCAGCAGTGAACTAAGGGAACAAAACATTCAGTACTTC. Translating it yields CASSELREQNIQYF.

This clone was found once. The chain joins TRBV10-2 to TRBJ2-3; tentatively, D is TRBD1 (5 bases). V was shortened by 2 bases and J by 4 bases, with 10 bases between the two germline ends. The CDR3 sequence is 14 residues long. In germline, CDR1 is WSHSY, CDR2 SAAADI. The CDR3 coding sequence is TGCGCCAGCAGTGAGCGCAGGGTCGCAGATACGCAGTATTTT. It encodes CASSERRVADTQYF.

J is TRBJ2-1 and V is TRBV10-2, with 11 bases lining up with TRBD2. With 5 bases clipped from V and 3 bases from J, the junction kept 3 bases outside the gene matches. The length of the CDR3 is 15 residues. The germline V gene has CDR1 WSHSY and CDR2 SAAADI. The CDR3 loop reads CASSRTSGGYNEQFF. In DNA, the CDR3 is TGCGCCAGCAGTCGCACTAGCGGGGGCTACAATGAGCAGTTCTTC.

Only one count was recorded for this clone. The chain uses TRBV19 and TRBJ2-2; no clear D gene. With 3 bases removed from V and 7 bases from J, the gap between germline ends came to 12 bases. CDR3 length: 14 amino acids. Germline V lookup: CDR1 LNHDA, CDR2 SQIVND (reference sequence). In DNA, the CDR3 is TGTGCCAGTAGTATCCGACCATTGAACGGGGAGCTGTTTTTT. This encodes CASSIRPLNGELFF.

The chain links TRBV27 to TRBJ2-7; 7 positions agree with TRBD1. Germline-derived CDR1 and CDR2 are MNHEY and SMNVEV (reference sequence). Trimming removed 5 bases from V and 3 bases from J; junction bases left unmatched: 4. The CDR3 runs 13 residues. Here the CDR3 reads CASSTGQFYEQYF. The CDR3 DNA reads TGTGCCAGCAGTACGGGACAGTTCTACGAGCAGTACTTC.